Presented here are 18 T cell receptor beta chains from one specimen sequenced in a study of T cell clonotyping in hematopoietic cell transplantation. Libraries were prepared by immunoSEQ multiplex PCR; TCRdb keeps only in-frame clonotypes and omits some of them. This sample carries approximately 11,000 clones, around 87% of them seen once, and the ten largest clones take more than 13%. Time point: recipient sample about 28 days before transplant, after cytoreduction. The sample in question was peripheral blood mononuclear cells, obtained before stem cell transplant. These receptor sequences come from a woman in her forties or fifties with chronic myeloid leukemia. Some clones in this sample may be carry-over from other donors' samples.

The V and J genes are TRBV6-5 and TRBJ2-6; maybe TRBD1 (6 bases). CDR1 and CDR2 from the germline V gene are MNHEY and SVGAGI. V was cut by 6 bases and J by 1 base, with 10 bases left in between. This CDR3 comprises 15 residues. CDR3 in amino acids: CASSQQGSGANVLTF. The CDR3 nucleotides read TGTGCCAGCAGCCAACAGGGTTCTGGGGCCAACGTCCTGACTTTC.

This rearrangement joins TRBV7-9 to TRBJ2-1; D assignment may be TRBD1 or TRBD2 (7 bases each). V was trimmed by 5 bases and J by 3 bases, leaving 26 bases between them. Germline CDR1 and CDR2: SEHNR and FQNEAQ (reference sequence). The CDR3 has 19 residues. The DNA of the CDR3 is TGTGCCAGCAGCGCACAGGGGCCGGCTAGCGGAGCAAACTACAATGAGCAGTTCTTC. This encodes CASSAQGPASGANYNEQFF.

The chain employs TRBV10-2 and TRBJ1-2; D gene uncertain. The germline gives CDR1 WSHSY, CDR2 SAAADI. The CDR3 spans 15 residues. Trimming stripped 0 bases from V and 2 bases from J, with 10 bases between. The CDR3 here is CASSESKRANYGYTF. CDR3 nucleotides: TGCGCCAGCAGTGAGTCGAAGCGGGCGAACTATGGCTACACCTTC.

The J gene is TRBJ1-5, the V gene TRBV27; D perhaps matches TRBD1 (5 bases). Trimming took 3 bases from V and 3 from J, leaving 9 bases between them. Looked up from germline, CDR1 is MNHEY and CDR2 is SMNVEV (reference sequence). The CDR3 totals 14 residues. This CDR3 is CASSFRGNNQPQHF. For the CDR3, the DNA is TGTGCCAGCAGTTTCCGGGGGAACAATCAGCCCCAGCATTTT.

V gene TRBV4-1 combines with J gene TRBJ2-7, with TRBD1 matching 8 bases. CDR3 length equals 15 residues. The germline V gene has CDR1 MGHRA and CDR2 YSYEKL. Trimming cost V 4 bases and J 4 bases; bases outside gene matches: 9. CDR3 residues: CASSPRARGQYEQYF. Here the CDR3 DNA reads TGCGCCAGCAGCCCTCGCGCCAGGGGGCAGTACGAGCAGTACTTC.

V usage is TRBV30 and J usage is TRBJ2-5, with D possibly TRBD1 on 5 matching bases. The germline V gene has CDR1 GTSNPN and CDR2 SVGIG (reference sequence). The CDR3 is 17 residues long. V gave up 5 bases and J gave up 2 bases, with 24 bases separating them. The chain's CDR3 is CAWYPGYSYNRQETQYF. In nucleotides, the CDR3 is TGTGCCTGGTACCCAGGGTATTCGTATAATCGACAAGAGACCCAGTACTTC.

The chain recombines TRBV5-6 with TRBJ2-5; D is uncertain. Trimming stripped 7 bases from V and 8 bases from J, with 18 bases between. This CDR3 is 13 amino acids long. From germline, CDR1 is SGHDT and CDR2 YYEEEE. The CDR3 spells CASSIRSLRTQYF. CDR3 sequence (DNA): TGTGCCAGCTCAATCAGGTCCCTTCGTACCCAGTACTTC. Looking up the rest from reference TRBV5-6 and TRBJ2-5 gives the full variable domain: DAGVTQSPTHLIKTRGQQVTLRCSPKSGHDTVSWYQQALGQGPQFIFQYYEEEERQRGNFPDRFSGHQFPNYSSELNVNALLLGDSALYLCASSIRSLRTQYFGPGTRLLVL.

V is TRBV27 and J is TRBJ2-2; D gene unclear. The CDR3 contains 14 residues. In germline, CDR1 is MNHEY, CDR2 SMNVEV (reference sequence). V gave up 2 bases and J gave up 2 bases, with 6 bases separating them. This CDR3 reads CASSLAPNTGELFF. The CDR3 region has the DNA TGTGCCAGCAGTTTAGCGCCTAACACCGGGGAGCTGTTTTTT.

The chain uses TRBV28 and TRBJ2-1, with TRBD2 identical over 7 bases. From germline, CDR1 is MDHEN and CDR2 SYDVKM. The J segment lost 3 bases and the V segment lost 6 bases, leaving 8 bases of the junction unmatched. The CDR3 spans 15 residues. Here the CDR3 DNA reads TGTGCCAGCAGCCCCATAGCGGGTATCTACAATGAGCAGTTCTTC. Protein product: CASSPIAGIYNEQFF.

V is TRBV11-3 and J is TRBJ2-1; D is perhaps TRBD2 (5 bases). V lost 4 bases and J 3 bases, leaving 10 bases between the germline ends. Germline V CDR1 and CDR2: SGHNT, YENEEA. CDR3 length equals 14 residues. The CDR3 sequence: CASSSDGDYNEQFF. Written as DNA, the CDR3 is TGTGCCAGCAGCTCCGACGGGGACTACAATGAGCAGTTCTTC.

A remark on this clone: The junction departs from the called germline gene at one end, perhaps through a read error. V usage is TRBV7-7 and J usage is TRBJ2-5, with 7 bases fitting TRBD1. Germline lookup yields CDR1 SSHAT and CDR2 FNYEAQ (reference sequence). The CDR3 is 15 amino acids. The CDR3 sequence is CASSLENRGRETQYF. The CDR3 DNA sequence: TGTGCTAGCAGCTTAGAAAACAGGGGTAGGGAGACCCAGTACTTC.

The chain carries TRBV2 and TRBJ2-7; D might be TRBD1 (6 bases). The V and J ends lost 7 bases and 0 bases respectively, with 16 bases between them. Germline CDR1 and CDR2: SNHLY and FYNNEI. The CDR3 consists of 15 residues. CDR3 DNA: TGTGCCAGCAATATTGGCAGGGGTCTCTCCTACGAGCAGTACTTC. Amino acids: CASNIGRGLSYEQYF.

The chain recombines TRBV6-5 with TRBJ2-2, with D perhaps TRBD2 (5 bases). The germline V and J ends were trimmed by 6 bases and 5 bases, with 13 bases remaining between them. The germline V gene has CDR1 MNHEY and CDR2 SVGAGI. This CDR3 is built from 14 residues. CDR3 nucleotides: TGTGCCAGCAGCTGGGCTCGGGGAACCGGGGAGCTGTTTTTT. Encoded protein: CASSWARGTGELFF.

CDR3 sequence reads: CASSNIGRSNTEAFF. CDR3 sequence (DNA): TGTGCCAGCAGTAACATAGGACGGAGCAACACTGAAGCTTTCTTT. The chain carries TRBV27 and TRBJ1-1, with D unclear. Germline CDR1 reads MNHEY; CDR2 reads SMNVEV (reference sequence). Deletions cut 5 bases from V and 2 bases from J, with 15 bases between. The CDR3 runs to 15 residues.

The rearrangement uses TRBV25-1 and TRBJ2-7; D not certain. Trimming took off 1 base at V and 2 bases at J, with 9 bases between the two ends. Germline V gene sequence: CDR1 MGHDK, CDR2 SYGVNS. This CDR3 is built from 14 residues. The DNA for the CDR3 is TGTGCCAGCAGTGAATCGGGCGGTGCCTACGAGCAGTACTTC. This gives the protein CASSESGGAYEQYF.

This chain connects TRBV9 to TRBJ1-5, with 9 bases matching TRBD1. Germline-derived CDR1 and CDR2 are SGDLS and YYNGEE. Trimming removed 4 bases from V and 1 base from J; junction bases left unmatched: 3. This CDR3 is 15 amino acids long. The CDR3: CASSIQGASNQPQHF. The CDR3 DNA is TGTGCCAGCAGCATACAGGGGGCAAGCAATCAGCCCCAGCATTTT.

This chain connects TRBV5-1 to TRBJ1-4, with a weak D call TRBD1 (5 bases). The CDR3 covers 16 residues. Trimming took off 4 bases at V and 10 bases at J, with 23 bases between the two ends. Germline CDR1 SGHRS, CDR2 YFSETQ. Here the CDR3 DNA reads TGCGCCAGCAGCCTAACCCAGGGAGAAAGGACCGGAAAACTGTTTTTT. Its protein product is CASSLTQGERTGKLFF.

The chain recombines TRBV6-5 with TRBJ2-7; 10 bases are shared with TRBD1. With V trimmed by 6 bases and J by 5 bases, 10 bases remained unmatched. The CDR3 length is 15 residues. Germline V gives CDR1 MNHEY, CDR2 SVGAGI. CDR3 region: CASSPRQGARHEQYF. In nucleotides, the CDR3 is TGTGCCAGCAGCCCTAGACAGGGGGCCAGACACGAGCAGTACTTC.